Reported below is one T cell receptor beta chain. The target antigen is unknown. Deletions cut 8 bases from V and 5 bases from J, with 16 bases between. The CDR3 is made up of 13 amino acids. Per the germline V gene, CDR1 is LNHNV and CDR2 is YYDKDF (reference sequence). TCRdb's copy holds only in-frame clones and misses some; the assay was immunoSEQ multiplex PCR. This sample has 110,000 to 150,000 clones, with less than 85% found just once. Time point meaning: baseline pretreatment blood. As to treatment: 15 Gy SBRT to primary tumor, nephrectomy 4 weeks later. Clear cell pathology was present in this patient's renal cell carcinoma. This specimen belongs to a study of radiation and T cells in renal cell carcinoma. Whole-study findings and limits: No pretreatment tumor biopsies were available for baseline clonotypes.

This material consisted of blood, taken from a patient whose treatment included radiotherapy and nephrectomy. The TCR sequence derives from a woman between 45 and 65 years old with renal cell carcinoma. The V and J genes are TRBV15 and TRBJ2-7; maybe TRBD1 (6 bases). This CDR3 is CATQGNPLDEQYF. CDR3 in DNA: TGTGCCACCCAGGGGAACCCATTGGACGAGCAGTACTTC. Drawing the rest from reference TRBV15 and TRBJ2-7, the complete variable domain is DAMVIQNPRYQVTQFGKPVTLSCSQTLNHNVMYWYQQKSSQAPKLLFHYYDKDFNNEADTPDNFQSRRPNTSFCFLDIRSPGLGDTAMYLCATQGNPLDEQYFGPGTRLTVT.